What follows is one T cell receptor (beta chain) and its context. This table comes from immunoSEQ multiplex PCR, and its TCRdb copy is limited to in-frame clones, with some not included. The sample includes some 77,000 clones, about 92% seen only once; the top ten take roughly 0.21%. Germline loops: CDR1 LNHNV, CDR2 YYDKDF (reference sequence). The length of the CDR3 is 15 residues. J gave up 9 bases and V 3 bases, and 7 bases lay outside the gene matches. The data are from a study of T cell changes during pregnancy in multiple sclerosis. The sequencing used CD4+ T cells from peripheral blood mononuclear cells, collected before pregnancy. This clonotype originated in a female donor with multiple sclerosis, enrolled in a pregnancy study. V usage is TRBV15 and J usage is TRBJ2-1, with TRBD1 identical over 11 bases. CDR3 in amino acids: CATSSEGQGETEQFF. The DNA for the CDR3 is TGTGCCACCAGCAGCGAGGGACAGGGGGAGACTGAGCAGTTCTTC.